Listed here are 25 T cell receptor beta chains from one sample, sequenced in a study of blood T cells in healthy people across ages. Next came a second PCR, run for about 7 to 12 cycles, which used a sample-barcoded 5' primer along with a J-beta primer mix. One entry per CDR3 protein results from TCRdb running MiXCR on the 5' RACE reads. Of approximately 940,000 distinct CDR3 sequences in the sample, roughly 52% were seen once. The specimen was blood. Receptor source: a man aged 25-40 years in good health.

This clonotype was detected a few times. The CDR3 DNA is TGTGCCAGCAGTCCGGTGGGCAGAGCTAACTATGGCTACACCTTC. Amino acid sequence: CASSPVGRANYGYTF. V is TRBV12-3 or TRBV12-4 and J is TRBJ1-2; D unresolved. This CDR3 is built from 15 residues. Trimming stripped 5 bases from V and 0 bases from J, with 13 bases between.

The table lists this clonotype with many counts. V usage is TRBV10-3 and J usage is TRBJ1-6; D perhaps matches TRBD1 (5 bases). Trimming shortened V by 3 bases and J by 9 bases, and 12 bases separated the two germline ends. This CDR3 is 14 amino acids long. Looked up from germline, CDR1 is ENHRY and CDR2 is SYGVKD. The CDR3 protein is CAISDQTEVSPLHF. The CDR3 DNA reads TGTGCCATCAGTGACCAGACAGAGGTTTCACCCCTCCACTTT.

The V call is TRBV12-3 or TRBV12-4, the J call TRBJ1-2; D gene uncertain. The CDR3 runs 15 residues. Between the trimmed V and J ends, which lost 5 bases and 0 bases, there was a span of 13 bases. The CDR3 DNA reads as TGTGCCAGCAGTGTCGGGAGGAAGCCTAACTATGGCTACACCTTC. Amino acid sequence: CASSVGRKPNYGYTF.

This clonotype was detected only a few times. As DNA, the CDR3 is TGTGCCAGCAGTTTAGCGGGTTATGAGACCCAGTACTTC. Protein product: CASSLAGYETQYF. The rearrangement links TRBV12-3 or TRBV12-4 to TRBJ2-5, with D unresolved. CDR3 length: 13 amino acids. V was cut by 0 bases and J by 5 bases, with 7 bases left in between.

The gene calls are TRBV6-5 and TRBJ1-2, with 7 positions matching TRBD1. CDR1 and CDR2 (germline): MNHEY, SVGAGI. Germline trimming cut 1 base from V and 2 bases from J; bases unmatched to any gene: 1. The CDR3 loop spans 14 amino acids. CDR3 sequence: CASSYLQGNYGYTF. As DNA, the CDR3 is TGTGCCAGCAGTTACTTACAGGGGAACTATGGCTACACCTTC.

This chain joins TRBV5-1 and TRBJ2-5; 10 nucleotides match TRBD1. The V and J ends lost 3 bases and 0 bases, in that order; junction bases with no gene match: 5. The CDR3 is 16 residues long. The germline gives CDR1 SGHRS, CDR2 YFSETQ. CDR3 residues: CASSSLDRGYQETQYF. In DNA, the CDR3 is TGCGCCAGCAGCTCTTTGGACAGGGGGTACCAAGAGACCCAGTACTTC.

Concerning this clonotype: The junction departs from germline at one end; a sequencing error may be responsible. The genes are TRBV20-1 and TRBJ1-5, with D hard to call. CDR1 and CDR2 (germline): DFQATT, SNEGSKA (reference sequence). The CDR3 covers 16 residues. The CDR3 region is CSARDPSDGSNRPQHF. In DNA, the CDR3 is TGCAGTGCTAGAGATCCCAGTGACGGTAGCAATCGGCCCCAGCATTTT.

The chain uses TRBV10-3 and TRBJ2-7; 8 bases align to TRBD1. The CDR3 runs to 13 residues. Trimming took 6 bases from V and 5 from J; bases not matched to a gene: 6. From germline, CDR1 is ENHRY and CDR2 SYGVKD. As DNA, the CDR3 is TGTGCCATCAGCTCGACAGGGGCGGACGAGCAGTACTTC. Its protein is CAISSTGADEQYF.

The V gene is TRBV4-3, the J gene TRBJ2-7; a weak D match, TRBD1 (6 bases). The V gene's germline CDR1 is LGHNA and CDR2 YSLEER. With 0 bases removed from V and 4 bases from J, the gap between germline ends came to 10 bases. The CDR3 spans 14 residues. The CDR3 region has the DNA TGCGCCAGCAGCCAAGACCGGGACATGTACGAGCAGTACTTC. This codes for CASSQDRDMYEQYF.

The rearrangement uses TRBV7-9 and TRBJ2-4; possible D gene TRBD2, 5 bases. From germline, CDR1 is SEHNR and CDR2 FQNEAQ (reference sequence). Trimming stripped 1 base from V and 7 bases from J, with 14 bases between. The CDR3 has 15 amino acids. The CDR3 here is CASSLDVGALNIQYF. The DNA of the CDR3 is TGTGCCAGCAGCTTAGATGTGGGAGCCCTGAACATTCAGTACTTC.

With respect to this clonotype: Germline is not matched at one junction end, which may reflect a read error. This sequence joins TRBV5-6 and TRBJ2-5; 10 bases agree with TRBD2. Germline values: CDR1 SGHDT, CDR2 YYEEEE. The CDR3 has 15 amino acids. CDR3 bases: TGTGCCGGCAGCTTGGTCTGGACTAGCGGCGAGACCCAGTACTTC. It translates to CAGSLVWTSGETQYF.

This clonotype was seen a single time. This sequence joins TRBV3-1 and TRBJ2-3; D gene ambiguous. Germline V gene data show CDR1 as LGHDT and CDR2 as YNNKEL (reference sequence). The CDR3 has 13 residues. V lost 4 bases and J 9 bases, leaving 14 bases between the germline ends. This chain's CDR3 is CASSPADGRTQYF. DNA of the CDR3: TGTGCCAGCAGCCCCGCGGACGGGCGGACGCAGTATTTT.

In this sample, this clonotype turned up a few times. A read error may account for a junction end that differs from germline. The chain recombines TRBV4-3 with TRBJ1-2, with D possibly being TRBD1 (6 bases). The CDR3 contains 17 residues. Germline V gene sequence: CDR1 LGHNA, CDR2 YSLEER. The CDR3, as DNA: TGCGCCAGCAGCCAAGCCTTCGCAGGGGTTGACGGCTATGGCTATACCTTC. Translated, it gives CASSQAFAGVDGYGYTF.

This clonotype showed up just a few times. The chain couples TRBV7-9 to TRBJ2-3, with 8 bases lining up with TRBD2. Germline CDR1 reads SEHNR; CDR2 reads FQNEAQ (reference sequence). V lost 3 bases, J lost 2 bases, and 7 bases stayed unmatched. There are 16 residues in the CDR3. The CDR3 loop reads CASSLGSGAHTDTQYF. The CDR3 DNA sequence: TGTGCCAGCAGCTTGGGTAGCGGGGCCCACACAGATACGCAGTATTTT.

The chain joins TRBV4-1 to TRBJ1-1; D remains ambiguous. V was clipped by 4 bases and J by 1 base, with 16 bases between them. This CDR3 is built from 16 residues. Germline V gives CDR1 MGHRA, CDR2 YSYEKL. CDR3: CASSLIPRTENTEAFF. The CDR3 DNA follows: TGCGCCAGCAGCCTGATACCTAGGACGGAGAACACTGAAGCTTTCTTT.

This clonotype was counted only a few times. The chain couples TRBV28 to TRBJ2-3; D is possibly TRBD2 (5 bases). This CDR3 has 14 amino acids. Trimming took off 3 bases at V and 2 bases at J, with 9 bases between the two ends. The germline V gene encodes CDR1 MDHEN and CDR2 SYDVKM. This chain's CDR3 is CASSFGEITDTQYF. In nucleotides, the CDR3 is TGTGCCAGCAGTTTCGGGGAAATCACAGATACGCAGTATTTT.

As regards this clonotype: A junction boundary mismatches the germline segment, possibly from a read error. This chain connects TRBV29-1 to TRBJ2-7, with D tentatively TRBD1 or TRBD2 (6 bases each). Germline V gene data show CDR1 as SQVTM and CDR2 as ANQGSEA. The CDR3 spans 14 residues. CDR3 DNA sequence: TGCAGCGTTGAAGATGAGGGGGACTCCGACGAGCAGTACTTC. It encodes CSVEDEGDSDEQYF.

The chain combines TRBV28 with TRBJ2-7; D may be TRBD1 or TRBD2 (5 bases each). This CDR3 region has 13 residues. The V gene lost 6 bases and the J gene lost 2 bases, with 11 bases spanning the gap. From germline, CDR1 is MDHEN and CDR2 SYDVKM. DNA of the CDR3: TGTGCCAGCAGGGGGGTTTTCCCCTACGAGCAGTACTTC. Translation: CASRGVFPYEQYF.

This clonotype showed up just a few times. The chain joins TRBV24-1 to TRBJ2-5; D is unresolved. The V and J ends lost 4 bases and 1 base respectively, with 15 bases between them. CDR3 size: 16 residues. The germline CDR1 and CDR2 sequences are KGHDR and SFDVKD. CDR3 in DNA: TGTGCCACCAGTGAAGGAGATAACAGCCTCCAAGAGACCCAGTACTTC. Translation gives CATSEGDNSLQETQYF.

The chain is built from TRBV6-2 or TRBV6-3 and TRBJ2-1; TRBD1 matches at 12 bases. V shed 6 bases and J 8 bases; nucleotides not matched to a gene: 5. This CDR3 spans 14 amino acids. The V gene's germline CDR1 is MNHEY and CDR2 SVGEGT. The CDR3 DNA is TGTGCCAGCAGATCCGGGACAGGGGGCGATGAGCAGTTCTTC. Amino acids: CASRSGTGGDEQFF.

The chain employs TRBV20-1 and TRBJ2-7; no definite D call. Per germline, CDR1 DFQATT and CDR2 SNEGSKA (reference sequence). This CDR3 is built from 16 residues. V shed 0 bases and J shed 3 bases, with 18 bases lying between them. Here the CDR3 reads CSARDRVGPAVYEQYF. Written as DNA, the CDR3 is TGCAGTGCTAGAGATCGAGTAGGACCAGCCGTCTACGAGCAGTACTTC.

The V gene is TRBV6-5, the J gene TRBJ1-4, with a weak D call TRBD1 (5 bases). Germline assignment: CDR1 MNHEY and CDR2 SVGAGI. This CDR3 has 14 residues. V lost 6 bases and J 2 bases, leaving 10 bases between the germline ends. DNA of the CDR3: TGTGCCAGCAGGCAGGGAGTGACTAATGAAAAACTGTTTTTT. Protein: CASRQGVTNEKLFF.

The rearrangement joins TRBV7-2 to TRBJ2-3; TRBD2 matches 10 bases. With V trimmed by 2 bases and J by 1 base, 15 bases remained unmatched. The CDR3 has 20 amino acids. Germline-derived CDR1 and CDR2 are SGHTA and FQGNSA. The CDR3 reads CASSLYYFGRLAGGTDTQYF. The DNA of the CDR3 is TGTGCCAGCAGCTTATATTATTTTGGCAGGCTAGCGGGGGGCACAGATACGCAGTATTTT.

The sample holds a few counts of this clonotype. The V and J genes are TRBV7-2 and TRBJ2-3; 14 positions match TRBD2. The V and J ends lost 5 bases and 1 base, in that order; junction bases with no gene match: 5. The CDR3 is 17 residues long. Per germline, CDR1 SGHTA and CDR2 FQGNSA. The CDR3 region has the DNA TGTGCCAGCAGCCCATCGACTAGCGGGAGGGGCACAGATACGCAGTATTTT. The encoded protein is CASSPSTSGRGTDTQYF. The complete variable domain, with remaining parts taken from reference TRBV7-2 and TRBJ2-3, reads GAGVSQSPSNKVTEKGKDVELRCDPISGHTALYWYRQSLGQGLEFLIYFQGNSAPDKSGLPSDRFSAERTGGSVSTLTIQRTQQEDSAVYLCASSPSTSGRGTDTQYFGPGTRLTVL.

The rearrangement uses TRBV5-1 and TRBJ1-1; TRBD1 aligns across 12 bases. V was pared by 1 base and J by 0 bases, with 7 bases of the junction left unmatched. The CDR3 spans 18 residues. Germline CDR1 is SGHRS and CDR2 is YFSETQ. The CDR3 DNA sequence: TGCGCCAGCAGCTTGACGGGACAGGGGGCCCTAGTGAACACTGAAGCTTTCTTT. Residues: CASSLTGQGALVNTEAFF. The variable domain in full, completed from reference TRBV5-1 and TRBJ1-1, reads KAGVTQTPRYLIKTRGQQVTLSCSPISGHRSVSWYQQTPGQGLQFLFEYFSETQRNKGNFPGRFSGRQFSNSRSEMNVSTLELGDSALYLCASSLTGQGALVNTEAFFGQGTRLTVV.